The 32 T cell receptor beta chains below were found in one sample sequenced in a study of blood T cells in healthy people across ages. A second PCR of roughly 7 to 11 cycles used a sample-barcoded 5' primer and a J-beta primer mix. TCRdb called the 5' RACE reads again in MiXCR, with one record for every CDR3 protein. The table has about 730,000 distinct CDR3 sequences, about 42% seen once. Material for sequencing was blood. These receptors all come from a woman between 55 and 75 years old in good health.

To note about this clonotype: It may be a read error: a sequence one base away is much more abundant. V and J are TRBV29-1 and TRBJ2-3; the match to TRBD2 covers 7 bases. V was pared by 4 bases and J by 2 bases, with 9 bases of the junction left unmatched. The CDR3 has 15 residues. The germline V gene has CDR1 SQVTM and CDR2 ANQGSEA. CDR3 in amino acids: CSVVPASGYTDTQYF. As DNA, the CDR3 is TGCAGCGTTGTACCCGCTAGCGGATACACAGATACGCAGTATTTT.

The chain links TRBV20-1 to TRBJ1-2, with D uncertain. Germline V gene data show CDR1 as DFQATT and CDR2 as SNEGSKA (reference sequence). CDR3 size: 14 residues. V lost 0 bases and J lost 3, with 11 bases in between. CDR3 sequence reads: CSARDSGIDYGYTF. The DNA for the CDR3 is TGCAGTGCTAGAGATTCCGGTATCGACTATGGCTACACCTTC.

This clonotype has more than one count but fewer than ten. This chain uses TRBV5-1 with TRBJ2-1, with D possibly matching TRBD2 (6 bases). This CDR3 is built from 13 residues. Trimming took off 0 bases at V and 9 bases at J, with 10 bases between the two ends. Germline V gene data show CDR1 as SGHRS and CDR2 as YFSETQ. The CDR3 nucleotides are TGCGCCAGCAGCTTGGAGGACTACCTTGAGCAGTTCTTC. Translating gives CASSLEDYLEQFF. The full variable domain, its missing parts supplied by reference TRBV5-1 and TRBJ2-1, is KAGVTQTPRYLIKTRGQQVTLSCSPISGHRSVSWYQQTPGQGLQFLFEYFSETQRNKGNFPGRFSGRQFSNSRSEMNVSTLELGDSALYLCASSLEDYLEQFFGPGTRLTVL.

The table lists this clonotype with many counts. For the CDR3, the DNA is TGTGCCAGCATCCCTGGGACTAGCGGCACAGATACGCAGTATTTT. Translating gives CASIPGTSGTDTQYF. The rearrangement links TRBV12-3 or TRBV12-4 to TRBJ2-3; 10 bases are shared with TRBD2. Trimming took 7 bases from V and 1 from J; bases not matched to a gene: 5. The CDR3 sequence is 15 residues long.

The chain combines TRBV18 with TRBJ1-1; tentative D call: TRBD1 (5 bases). Germline V CDR1 and CDR2: KGHSH, LQKENI. The CDR3 is made up of 16 amino acids. Trimming removed 2 bases at V and 4 bases at J, with 17 bases between. CDR3 nucleotide sequence: TGTGCCAGCTCACCATTCTGGGGGGATGTTAGCACTGAAGCTTTCTTT. Translating gives CASSPFWGDVSTEAFF.

The chain employs TRBV5-1 and TRBJ2-7, with D perhaps being TRBD1 or TRBD2 (5 bases each). The CDR3 has 15 amino acids. CDR1 is SGHRS, CDR2 YFSETQ, per germline. The V and J ends lost 5 bases and 1 base respectively, with 16 bases between them. CDR3 sequence reads: CASSPGHTSSYEQYF. The CDR3 coding sequence is TGCGCCAGCAGTCCGGGGCACACTTCATCCTACGAGCAGTACTTC.

This clonotype turned up a few times. The CDR3 nucleotides read TGTGCCAGCAGCCTCAGCGGGGAAGAGACCCAGTACTTC. Its protein is CASSLSGEETQYF. The V gene is TRBV3-1, the J gene TRBJ2-5; 7 bases align to TRBD2. CDR1 is LGHDT and CDR2 is YNNKEL in the germline V gene (reference sequence). The CDR3 has 13 amino acids. After removal of 4 bases from V and 3 bases from J, the junction contained 2 bases not matched to a gene.

The CDR3 coding sequence is TGTGCCAGCAGCTTACAGGGGGAAGTTGTCCGCAATGAGCAGTACTTC. It encodes CASSLQGEVVRNEQYF. The rearrangement uses TRBV11-2 and TRBJ2-5; 7 bases fit TRBD1. The CDR3 contains 16 residues. CDR1 and CDR2 (germline): SGHAT, FQNNGV. J lost 11 bases, V lost 2 bases, and 17 bases had no gene match.

This clonotype was seen a single time. V is TRBV5-1 and J is TRBJ2-3; possibly TRBD2 for D (6 bases). With 3 bases removed from V and 9 bases from J, the gap between germline ends came to 14 bases. CDR1 is SGHRS and CDR2 is YFSETQ in the germline V gene. The CDR3 loop spans 13 amino acids. Here the CDR3 DNA reads TGCGCCAGCAGCTACCCGGACTACACGACGCAGTATTTT. Protein product: CASSYPDYTTQYF. The full variable domain, in which reference TRBV5-1 and TRBJ2-3 provide the parts outside the CDR3, is KAGVTQTPRYLIKTRGQQVTLSCSPISGHRSVSWYQQTPGQGLQFLFEYFSETQRNKGNFPGRFSGRQFSNSRSEMNVSTLELGDSALYLCASSYPDYTTQYFGPGTRLTVL.

This clonotype was detected a few times. The V and J genes are TRBV29-1 and TRBJ2-5; 11 bases are shared with TRBD1. Unmatched junction bases numbered 9, after V lost 5 bases and J lost 4 bases. This CDR3 contains 15 residues. Germline CDR1 is SQVTM and CDR2 is ANQGSEA. The chain's CDR3 is CSVYLGDRGGETQYF. CDR3 nucleotides: TGCAGCGTTTACCTAGGGGACAGGGGGGGAGAGACCCAGTACTTC.

This clonotype was detected only a few times. The chain uses TRBV28 and TRBJ2-3; D might be TRBD2 (6 bases). Germline V CDR1 and CDR2: MDHEN, SYDVKM. The CDR3 runs to 16 residues. The ends were cut back, 5 bases at V and 2 bases at J, with 17 bases in the middle. The CDR3 nucleotides read TGTGCCAGCAGTCCCGGGGACTCCCGGTTCACAGATACGCAGTATTTT. Translated: CASSPGDSRFTDTQYF.

V gene TRBV5-6 combines with J gene TRBJ2-3; 8 bases align to TRBD1. Germline loops: CDR1 SGHDT, CDR2 YYEEEE. This CDR3 spans 15 amino acids. V dropped 3 bases and J dropped 7; count of bases not matched to a gene: 10. The CDR3 nucleotides read TGTGCCAGCAGCTCCGGAAAGACAGGGGTCCATACGCAGTATTTT. Protein: CASSSGKTGVHTQYF.

The V call is TRBV4-3, the J call TRBJ2-6; a weak D match, TRBD2 (5 bases). Per germline, CDR1 LGHNA and CDR2 YSLEER. This CDR3 is built from 20 residues. V lost 0 bases and J 0 bases, leaving 18 bases between the germline ends. The CDR3: CASSQDYSRTGFSGANVLTF. CDR3 in DNA: TGCGCCAGCAGCCAAGATTACTCCCGGACTGGTTTCTCTGGGGCCAACGTCCTGACTTTC.

This rearrangement joins TRBV20-1 to TRBJ1-5, with TRBD1 identical over 8 bases. V was clipped by 5 bases and J by 0 bases; unmatched bases: 12. This CDR3 spans 17 amino acids. The V gene's germline CDR1 is DFQATT and CDR2 SNEGSKA (reference sequence). DNA of the CDR3: TGCAGTGCTGGAGGGACAGGAACTTCCAATAGCAATCAGCCCCAGCATTTT. This encodes CSAGGTGTSNSNQPQHF.

This clonotype was counted a few times. The CDR3 DNA sequence: TGTGCCAGCAGTTTAATACTCCGGGGCTATGGCTACACCTTC. Amino acid sequence: CASSLILRGYGYTF. V usage is TRBV28 and J usage is TRBJ1-2; no clear D gene. The V gene's germline CDR1 is MDHEN and CDR2 SYDVKM. Trimming pared 2 bases from V and 4 bases from J, leaving 11 bases between. CDR3 length equals 14 residues.

This clonotype was found many times. This rearrangement joins TRBV6-1 to TRBJ2-5, with D perhaps TRBD1 (6 bases). Trimming cost V 5 bases and J 2 bases, with 12 bases left between them. CDR3 size: 14 residues. Germline assignment: CDR1 MNHNS and CDR2 SASEGT. The CDR3 here is CASSLTGTQETQYF. The CDR3 DNA sequence: TGTGCCAGCAGTTTAACAGGGACACAAGAGACCCAGTACTTC.

This clonotype was detected only a few times. This chain connects TRBV28 to TRBJ1-5; D might be TRBD1 (5 bases). Germline V gene data show CDR1 as MDHEN and CDR2 as SYDVKM. This CDR3 has 12 residues. V lost 8 bases and J lost 6, with 11 bases in between. CDR3 loop: CASRTGRQPQHF. The CDR3 DNA is TGTGCCAGCCGCACGGGGCGTCAGCCCCAGCATTTT.

This clonotype turned up a few times. The chain combines TRBV6-6 with TRBJ2-5, with 13 bases lining up with TRBD2. Germline CDR1 MNHNY, CDR2 SVGAGI (reference sequence). This CDR3 spans 17 amino acids. The V segment lost 6 bases and the J segment 1 base; nucleotides outside the gene matches: 8. As DNA, the CDR3 is TGTGCCAGCAGAAGCGTCGGGACTAGCGGGACCCAAGAGACCCAGTACTTC. This gives the protein CASRSVGTSGTQETQYF.

The genes are TRBV7-6 and TRBJ1-4; D gene unclear. Trimming cost V 5 bases and J 7 bases, with 14 bases left between them. The CDR3 covers 14 residues. CDR1 and CDR2 from the germline V gene are SGHVS and FNYEAQ. DNA for the CDR3: TGTGCCAGCAGCGGAGGTCGAGAGTTTGAAAAACTGTTTTTT. As protein: CASSGGREFEKLFF.

This clonotype turned up a few times. The genes are TRBV7-8 and TRBJ2-7, with D possibly matching TRBD1 (6 bases). Trimming left V 5 bases short and J 5 bases short, with 22 bases between. This CDR3 has 16 residues. The germline gives CDR1 SGHVS, CDR2 FQNEAQ. The CDR3 region has the DNA TGTGCCAGCAGCCCTGGGGAGATCCAGGGGAGTGACGAGCAGTACTTC. Residues: CASSPGEIQGSDEQYF.

This clonotype came up a few times. The rearrangement links TRBV7-3 to TRBJ2-3; D gene ambiguous. This CDR3 spans 14 amino acids. Germline V gives CDR1 SGHTA, CDR2 FQGTGA. V was trimmed by 4 bases and J by 2 bases, leaving 10 bases between them. CDR3 in DNA: TGTGCCAGCAGCTCCATCGGCCTCACAGATACGCAGTATTTT. This codes for CASSSIGLTDTQYF.

The sample holds a few counts of this clonotype. The J gene is TRBJ2-7, the V gene TRBV9, with 9 bases fitting TRBD1. Germline V gene sequence: CDR1 SGDLS, CDR2 YYNGEE. This CDR3 comprises 15 residues. V shed 4 bases, J shed 5 bases, and the junction held 10 bases outside the gene matches. The CDR3 DNA is TGTGCCAGCAGCCCTCGCGGGACAGGGAATCACGAGCAGTACTTC. It translates to CASSPRGTGNHEQYF.

As for this clonotype: Given a much more abundant clone one base away, this may be a read error. The V and J genes are TRBV6-1 and TRBJ2-3, with no clear D. The CDR3 covers 14 residues. Germline V gene lookup returns CDR1 MNHNS and CDR2 SASEGT. V was cut by 3 bases and J by 0 bases, with 7 bases left in between. CDR3 DNA sequence: TGTGCCAGCAGTGAGCCGTATAGCACAGATACGCAGTATTTT. Translating it yields CASSEPYSTDTQYF.

The V and J genes are TRBV7-9 and TRBJ1-1, with 9 positions matching TRBD1. This CDR3 is built from 17 residues. Germline CDR1 reads SEHNR; CDR2 reads FQNEAQ (reference sequence). Trimming at V came to 0 bases and at J to 0 bases, leaving 5 bases not matched to a gene. The CDR3 spells CASSLAPTGGLNTEAFF. In DNA form, the CDR3 reads TGTGCCAGCAGCTTAGCTCCGACAGGGGGTTTGAACACTGAAGCTTTCTTT.

The chain is built from TRBV7-2 and TRBJ2-2; 15 bases match TRBD2. V lost 4 bases, J lost 4 bases, and 4 bases stayed unmatched. Per the germline V gene, CDR1 is SGHTA and CDR2 is FQGNSA. The CDR3 is 17 residues long. The CDR3 bases are TGTGCCAGCAGCTGGACTAGCGGGAGGGGGGGCACCGGGGAGCTGTTTTTT. Its translation is CASSWTSGRGGTGELFF.

This clonotype appeared a few times. The chain joins TRBV10-3 to TRBJ2-1; TRBD2 aligns across 8 bases. Germline CDR1 is ENHRY and CDR2 is SYGVKD. This CDR3 contains 17 residues. V lost 3 bases and J lost 7; bases outside the gene matches: 14. The chain's CDR3 is CAISDSGRREGQNEQFF. As DNA, the CDR3 is TGTGCCATCAGTGACTCGGGGCGACGGGAGGGCCAAAATGAGCAGTTCTTC.

On this clonotype itself: This may come from a read error, since a much larger clone is one base off. The genes are TRBV11-3 and TRBJ2-5, with 7 bases matching TRBD1. The V gene end was trimmed by 5 bases and the J gene end by 4 bases; junction bases not matched to a gene: 7. Per germline, CDR1 SGHNT and CDR2 YENEEA. This CDR3 contains 14 residues. The DNA of the CDR3 is TGTGCCAGCAGCGTCGACAGGGAAGGAGAGACCCAGTACTTC. Translating it yields CASSVDREGETQYF.

This clonotype was detected only a few times. The chain uses TRBV7-3 and TRBJ2-3, with TRBD1 matching 8 bases. Germline CDR1 SGHTA, CDR2 FQGTGA. The junction had 8 bases not matched to a gene; V was cut back by 4 bases and J by 2 bases. The CDR3 contains 16 residues. As DNA, the CDR3 is TGTGCCAGCAGCTCCCCCGGACAGGGTTTCACAGATACGCAGTATTTT. It is translated as CASSSPGQGFTDTQYF.

This clonotype appeared a few times. The V and J genes are TRBV11-3 and TRBJ2-3; 13 bases are shared with TRBD2. Trimming at V came to 5 bases and at J to 2 bases, leaving 4 bases not matched to a gene. The germline gives CDR1 SGHNT, CDR2 YENEEA. This CDR3 contains 16 residues. The CDR3 loop reads CASSTGTSGATDTQYF. In DNA, the CDR3 is TGTGCCAGCAGCACCGGGACTAGCGGGGCCACAGATACGCAGTATTTT.

J is TRBJ1-5 and V is TRBV4-2; D is uncertain. The germline V gene has CDR1 LGHNA and CDR2 YNFKEQ. The ends were cut back, 0 bases at V and 7 bases at J, with 13 bases in the middle. The CDR3 loop spans 15 amino acids. In DNA, the CDR3 is TGTGCCAGCAGCCAAGATCAGAGCATTCAGCAGCCCCAGCATTTT. It specifies CASSQDQSIQQPQHF.

Comment on this clonotype: A read error may explain this, as a much larger clone is one base away. This sequence joins TRBV7-8 and TRBJ2-7, with 9 bases that match TRBD2. The germline V gene has CDR1 SGHVS and CDR2 FQNEAQ. The CDR3 extends over 16 amino acids. The junction had 11 bases not matched to a gene; V was cut back by 1 base and J by 7 bases. The CDR3 spells CASSLGLAETYNEQYF. In DNA form, the CDR3 reads TGTGCCAGCAGCTTAGGACTAGCGGAAACTTACAATGAGCAGTACTTC.

There are a few counts of this clonotype. The chain joins TRBV2 to TRBJ2-1; TRBD1 might be the D (6 bases). The germline V and J ends were trimmed by 8 bases and 5 bases, with 16 bases remaining between them. The CDR3 runs 14 residues. The germline V gene has CDR1 SNHLY and CDR2 FYNNEI. Written as DNA, the CDR3 is TGTGCCAGCGATGAGCAGGGGAGCCACAATGAGCAGTTCTTC. It is translated as CASDEQGSHNEQFF.